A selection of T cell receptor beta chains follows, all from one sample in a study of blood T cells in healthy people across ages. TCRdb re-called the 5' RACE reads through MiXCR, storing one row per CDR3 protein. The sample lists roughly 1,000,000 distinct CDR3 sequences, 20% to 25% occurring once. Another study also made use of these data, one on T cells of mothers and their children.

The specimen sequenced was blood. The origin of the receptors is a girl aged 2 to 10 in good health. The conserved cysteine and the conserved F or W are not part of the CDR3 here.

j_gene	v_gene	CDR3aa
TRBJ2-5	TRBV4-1	ASSQARAASQETQY
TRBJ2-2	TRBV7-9	ASSSRELF
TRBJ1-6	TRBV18	ASSPTGANNSPLH
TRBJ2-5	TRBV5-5	ASSIGLDVETQY
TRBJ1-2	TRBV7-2	ASSTWNYGYT
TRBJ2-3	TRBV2	ASSEAAGPKDPTRFTDTQY
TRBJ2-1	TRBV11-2	ASSPAGASYNEQF
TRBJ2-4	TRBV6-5	ASSRGGRFEVLR
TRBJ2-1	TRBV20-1	SARDLTGQYNEQF
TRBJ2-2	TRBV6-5	ASVVRGARTGELF
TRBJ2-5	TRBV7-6	ASSSLLAPEETQY
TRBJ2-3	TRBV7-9	ASSFTGTTDTQY
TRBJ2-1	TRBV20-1	SAQLEWGAGEQF
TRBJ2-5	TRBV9	ASSVAKATSGTETQY
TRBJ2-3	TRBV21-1	ASGGRTDTQY
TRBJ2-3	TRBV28	ASSFGTVSTDTQY
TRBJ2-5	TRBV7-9	ASSRLAGEGETQY
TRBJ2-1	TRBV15	ATSGDRIASGNEQF
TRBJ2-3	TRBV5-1	ASSLDGLAGRTDMQY
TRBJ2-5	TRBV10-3	AMAQDNQETQY